Shown below are 17 T cell receptor beta chains from a single sample sequenced in a study of preoperative IRX-2 immunotherapy in early breast cancer (dated by TCRdb to the late 2010s). The treatment or condition label corresponds to: preoperative locoregional IRX-2 cytokine immunotherapy. The receptor library was made with the immunoSEQ multiplex PCR assay. The table comes from immuneACCESS by way of TCRdb, which keeps in-frame sequences with V and J called. Part of the clones is missing from these tables; in studies checked, under half for an unresolved V gene and the rest for unknown reasons. Here the sample has around 62,000 clones; approximately 93% occur a single time. The ten largest clones represent about 1.8% of the sample. The sample was acquired from a patient treated with IRX-2 immunotherapy. The receptors derive from a human donor with breast cancer.

The chain employs TRBV7-2 and TRBJ1-4, with TRBD1 as a possible D gene (6 bases). The V and J ends lost 5 bases and 8 bases respectively, with 24 bases between them. This CDR3 region has 17 residues. Germline V lookup: CDR1 SGHTA, CDR2 FQGNSA. The CDR3 DNA is TGTGCCAGCAGCCGACTAGGGGGAGGAGGGATAGGGGAAAAACTGTTTTTT. Encoded protein: CASSRLGGGGIGEKLFF.

The J gene is TRBJ2-3, the V gene TRBV28; 8 bases line up with TRBD2. Germline CDR1 MDHEN, CDR2 SYDVKM. The length of the CDR3 is 16 residues. V lost 4 bases to trimming and J lost 4 bases; unmatched junction nucleotides: 10. The CDR3 spells CASSCRGTSYSDTQYF. The DNA for the CDR3 is TGTGCCAGCAGTTGTCGAGGGACTAGTTACTCAGATACGCAGTATTTT.

The gene calls are TRBV6-5 and TRBJ2-7; unclear D gene. The germline gives CDR1 MNHEY, CDR2 SVGAGI. Trimming stripped 0 bases from V and 3 bases from J, with 9 bases between. This CDR3 is 14 amino acids long. DNA of the CDR3: TGTGCCAGCAGTTACTCGTTACCCCACTACGAGCAGTACTTC. Translation gives CASSYSLPHYEQYF.

CDR3 residues: CASRHGGAAVGELFF. The CDR3, as DNA: TGTGCCAGCCGACACGGGGGGGCCGCGGTCGGGGAGCTGTTTTTT. The chain uses TRBV5-4 and TRBJ2-2, with TRBD2 matching over 8 bases. With V trimmed by 7 bases and J by 7 bases, 12 bases remained unmatched. The CDR3 is 15 amino acids. Germline assignment: CDR1 SGHNT and CDR2 YYREEE (reference sequence).

This rearrangement joins TRBV6-4 to TRBJ2-7; 8 nucleotides match TRBD1. The germline V gene has CDR1 MRHNA and CDR2 SNTAGT. The CDR3 covers 15 residues. V shed 3 bases and J 2 bases; nucleotides not matched to a gene: 6. CDR3 in DNA: TGTGCCAGCAGTGATAAAACAGGGGGTACCTACGAGCAGTACTTC. It codes for CASSDKTGGTYEQYF.

This clone was detected a few times. V gene TRBV28 combines with J gene TRBJ2-7; possible D gene TRBD1, 6 bases. The V gene lost 1 base and the J gene lost 0 bases, with 7 bases spanning the gap. The CDR3 covers 14 residues. The germline gives CDR1 MDHEN, CDR2 SYDVKM. The CDR3 region is CASSLLGASYEQYF. The CDR3 DNA reads as TGTGCCAGCAGTTTATTGGGGGCCTCCTACGAGCAGTACTTC.

The chain employs TRBV2 and TRBJ1-3; D unresolved. Per germline, CDR1 SNHLY and CDR2 FYNNEI. The germline V and J ends were trimmed by 3 bases and 4 bases, with 7 bases remaining between them. This CDR3 spans 13 amino acids. The CDR3 region has the DNA TGTGCCAGCAGTGAGAATCCCGGAAACACCATATATTTT. Its translation is CASSENPGNTIYF.

The V and J genes are TRBV14 and TRBJ2-7; D gene uncertain. V was cut by 4 bases and J by 7 bases, with 17 bases left in between. This CDR3 is built from 14 residues. The germline V gene has CDR1 SGHDN and CDR2 FVKESK. CDR3 protein: CASSPFVTGLEQYF. The DNA of the CDR3 is TGTGCCAGCAGCCCCTTCGTCACCGGGCTTGAGCAGTACTTC.

This chain links TRBV7-3 with TRBJ2-5; D remains ambiguous. Germline V gene sequence: CDR1 SGHTA, CDR2 FQGTGA. Between the trimmed V and J ends, which lost 5 bases and 5 bases, there was a span of 12 bases. This CDR3 contains 13 residues. CDR3 sequence: CASSPGGWETQYF. The CDR3 DNA reads TGTGCCAGCAGCCCAGGTGGTTGGGAGACCCAGTACTTC.

This chain uses TRBV5-1 with TRBJ1-1; tentatively, D is TRBD1 (5 bases). The CDR3 loop spans 14 amino acids. The germline V gene encodes CDR1 SGHRS and CDR2 YFSETQ. Deletions cut 4 bases from V and 3 bases from J, with 13 bases between. This chain's CDR3 is CASSPGGVDTEAFF. The CDR3 coding sequence is TGCGCCAGCAGCCCGGGGGGGGTCGACACTGAAGCTTTCTTT. The whole variable domain, filled in from reference TRBV5-1 and TRBJ1-1, reads KAGVTQTPRYLIKTRGQQVTLSCSPISGHRSVSWYQQTPGQGLQFLFEYFSETQRNKGNFPGRFSGRQFSNSRSEMNVSTLELGDSALYLCASSPGGVDTEAFFGQGTRLTVV.

The V call is TRBV28, the J call TRBJ2-7; 10 nucleotides agree with TRBD2. Trimming cost V 6 bases and J 4 bases; bases outside gene matches: 3. CDR3 length equals 13 residues. Germline V lookup: CDR1 MDHEN, CDR2 SYDVKM. CDR3 nucleotide sequence: TGTGCCAGCAGGAGCGGGAGGGCTTACGAGCAGTACTTC. It is translated as CASRSGRAYEQYF.

V and J are TRBV2 and TRBJ2-7; weak D call: TRBD1 (5 bases). The CDR3 spans 12 residues. CDR1 and CDR2 from the germline V gene are SNHLY and FYNNEI. V lost 8 bases to trimming and J lost 5 bases, with 13 bases between them. Here the CDR3 reads CASVEGVHEQYF. In DNA, the CDR3 is TGTGCCAGCGTCGAAGGGGTCCACGAGCAGTACTTC.

The chain uses TRBV9 and TRBJ2-2, with D unclear. Germline lookup yields CDR1 SGDLS and CDR2 YYNGEE. Deletions cut 4 bases from V and 5 bases from J, with 15 bases between. The CDR3 length is 15 residues. The CDR3 sequence: CASSSRLGRTGELFF. DNA of the CDR3: TGTGCCAGCAGCTCCAGACTTGGTAGGACCGGGGAGCTGTTTTTT.

The chain couples TRBV27 to TRBJ1-5, with D hard to call. V lost 6 bases and J 11 bases, leaving 17 bases between the germline ends. This CDR3 contains 13 residues. The germline gives CDR1 MNHEY, CDR2 SMNVEV (reference sequence). In DNA form, the CDR3 reads TGTGCCAGCAGCCTCCTCCCGCAATCAGCCCAGCATTTT. Translating gives CASSLLPQSAQHF.

CDR3 sequence reads: CASSNYFKTGTGGNTIYF. The CDR3 DNA reads TGTGCCAGCAGCAACTACTTTAAGACCGGGACAGGGGGAAACACCATATATTTT. The J gene is TRBJ1-3, the V gene TRBV5-6, with 9 bases fitting TRBD1. Germline CDR1 reads SGHDT; CDR2 reads YYEEEE. The J segment lost 4 bases and the V segment lost 4 bases, leaving 15 bases of the junction unmatched. The CDR3 contains 18 residues.

The J gene is TRBJ2-7, the V gene TRBV6-5, with D tentatively TRBD2 (6 bases). Germline loops: CDR1 MNHEY, CDR2 SVGAGI. The CDR3 is made up of 15 amino acids. The ends were cut back, 6 bases at V and 1 base at J, with 16 bases in the middle. CDR3 amino acids: CASRLREPRSYEQYF. CDR3 bases: TGTGCCAGCAGGCTTCGGGAGCCCCGGTCCTACGAGCAGTACTTC.

J is TRBJ2-3 and V is TRBV7-3, with 8 bases lining up with TRBD2. This CDR3 is 13 amino acids long. From germline, CDR1 is SGHTA and CDR2 FQGTGA. V lost 2 bases and J lost 8; bases outside the gene matches: 3. This chain's CDR3 is CASSLGTSGTQYF. The CDR3, as DNA: TGTGCCAGCAGCTTAGGTACTAGCGGTACGCAGTATTTT.